The clone carrying this T cell receptor (beta chain) was counted at least ten times. The antigen is not known. Making TCR cDNA involved 5'RACE template switching, which added UMIs and a universal primer site. TCRdb redid the calling of the 5' RACE reads with MiXCR, one entry per CDR3 protein. The data show about 150,000 distinct CDR3 sequences, about 6.2% seen once. The entry originates in a study of T cells after yellow fever vaccination. General observations from the study: Re-detected after boosting: most primary clones, about 95% of CD4 and roughly 88% of CD8.

Germline values: CDR1 KGHSH, CDR2 LQKENI. V was shortened by 3 bases and J by 3 bases, with 10 bases between the two germline ends. This CDR3 region has 14 residues. The specimen comprised CD4+ T cells sorted from PBMCs, sampled 10 days after the yellow fever booster vaccination. The receptor was isolated from a man between 25 and 39 years old who received the YFV17D yellow fever vaccine. V usage is TRBV18 and J usage is TRBJ2-3; possibly TRBD2 for D (5 bases). CDR3 region: CASSPLTGTDTQYF. In DNA, the CDR3 is TGTGCCAGCTCACCTCTTACGGGGACAGATACGCAGTATTTT. The whole variable domain, filled in from reference TRBV18 and TRBJ2-3, reads NAGVMQNPRHLVRRRGQEARLRCSPMKGHSHVYWYRQLPEEGLKFMVYLQKENIIDESGMPKERFSAEFPKEGPSILRIQQVVRGDSAAYFCASSPLTGTDTQYFGPGTRLTVL.